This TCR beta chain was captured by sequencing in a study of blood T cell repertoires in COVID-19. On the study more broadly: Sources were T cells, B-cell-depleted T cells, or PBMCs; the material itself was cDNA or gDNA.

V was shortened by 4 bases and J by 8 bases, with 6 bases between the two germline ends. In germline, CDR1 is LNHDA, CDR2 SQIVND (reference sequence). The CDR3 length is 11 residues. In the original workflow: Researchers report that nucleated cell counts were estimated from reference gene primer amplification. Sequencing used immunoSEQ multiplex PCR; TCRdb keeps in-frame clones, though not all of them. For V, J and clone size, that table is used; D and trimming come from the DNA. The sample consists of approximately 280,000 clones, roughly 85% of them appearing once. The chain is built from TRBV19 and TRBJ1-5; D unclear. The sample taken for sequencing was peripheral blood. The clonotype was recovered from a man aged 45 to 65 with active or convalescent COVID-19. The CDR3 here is CASSRGKPQHF. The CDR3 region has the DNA TGTGCCAGTAGTAGAGGTAAGCCCCAGCATTTT.